One and the same sample provided the 8 T cell receptor beta chains below, sequenced in a study of cytomegalovirus exposure and HLA in healthy donors. The PCR used 60 Vbeta and 13 Jbeta primers. The method was immunoSEQ multiplex PCR; TCRdb's version includes in-frame clones alone and lacks a portion of them. This sample has 140,000 to 150,000 clones, with under 90% found just once. The sample consisted of PBMCs. All receptors come from a man aged 40-55 years in good health and CMV-seronegative.

On this clone itself: At one end, the junction sequence differs from germline, possibly due to a read error. The chain combines TRBV5-1 with TRBJ1-1; D ambiguous. The length of the CDR3 is 14 residues. CDR1 SGHRS and CDR2 YFSETQ come from the germline V gene. CDR3 nucleotide sequence: TGTGCCAGCAGCTTGAGATCCGGGAACACTGAAGCTTTCTTT. Its translation: CASSLRSGNTEAFF.

The rearrangement uses TRBV5-1 and TRBJ2-1; TRBD2 matches 7 bases. This CDR3 is 14 amino acids long. Germline V gives CDR1 SGHRS, CDR2 YFSETQ. J was trimmed by 1 base and V by 4 bases; bases with no gene match: 2. The CDR3 region has the DNA TGCGCCAGCAGCCCCGGGGGGTCCTACAATGAGCAGTTCTTC. Protein sequence: CASSPGGSYNEQFF.

The V gene is TRBV19, the J gene TRBJ1-3; unclear D gene. Germline loops: CDR1 LNHDA, CDR2 SQIVND (reference sequence). V dropped 7 bases and J dropped 4 bases, with 20 bases sitting between them. The CDR3 has 16 residues. The CDR3 DNA follows: TGTGCCAGTAAAAAATCCGGGGAGAAGGCCGGAAACACCATATATTTT. This encodes CASKKSGEKAGNTIYF.

This chain joins TRBV5-1 and TRBJ1-5; 7 positions match TRBD1. The CDR3 loop spans 16 amino acids. CDR1 SGHRS and CDR2 YFSETQ come from the germline V gene. Trimming cost V 0 bases and J 2 bases; bases outside gene matches: 5. CDR3 amino acids: CASSLGQGGGNQPQHF. CDR3 coding DNA: TGCGCCAGCAGCTTGGGACAGGGAGGCGGCAATCAGCCCCAGCATTTT.

The chain recombines TRBV4-1 with TRBJ2-1; 10 positions match TRBD1. Germline CDR1 is MGHRA and CDR2 is YSYEKL. The CDR3 loop spans 15 amino acids. The trim removed 6 bases at V and 12 bases at J, leaving 14 bases unmatched. The CDR3 region is CASRGVRDRGLGQFF. DNA for the CDR3: TGCGCCAGCAGGGGGGTACGGGACAGGGGTTTAGGGCAGTTCTTC.

This clone showed up just a few times. The rearrangement joins TRBV7-6 to TRBJ2-5; tentative D call: TRBD1 (6 bases). The V end was cut by 5 bases, the J end by 2 bases, with 15 bases between. In germline, CDR1 is SGHVS, CDR2 FNYEAQ. The CDR3 has 15 amino acids. The CDR3 sequence: CASSTNPGTQETQYF. Written as DNA, the CDR3 is TGTGCCAGCAGCACCAACCCAGGGACACAAGAGACCCAGTACTTC.

The V gene is TRBV30, the J gene TRBJ2-1; 8 positions agree with TRBD1. Trimming at V came to 3 bases and at J to 3 bases, leaving 7 bases not matched to a gene. The CDR3 runs 15 residues. Looked up from germline, CDR1 is GTSNPN and CDR2 is SVGIG (reference sequence). CDR3 protein: CAWRPGTGDYNEQFF. CDR3 coding DNA: TGTGCCTGGAGACCCGGGACAGGAGACTACAATGAGCAGTTCTTC.

This chain links TRBV5-1 with TRBJ2-4; TRBD1 might be the D (6 bases). Germline loops: CDR1 SGHRS, CDR2 YFSETQ. The V end lost 7 bases, the J end lost 2 bases, and 16 bases lay between the germline ends. The CDR3 is 15 amino acids. In DNA form, the CDR3 reads TGCGCCAGCCGAGGACCCGGGACAACCAAAAACATTCAGTACTTC. This codes for CASRGPGTTKNIQYF. Together with reference TRBV5-1 and TRBJ2-4, the CDR3 gives the full variable domain: KAGVTQTPRYLIKTRGQQVTLSCSPISGHRSVSWYQQTPGQGLQFLFEYFSETQRNKGNFPGRFSGRQFSNSRSEMNVSTLELGDSALYLCASRGPGTTKNIQYFGAGTRLSVL.